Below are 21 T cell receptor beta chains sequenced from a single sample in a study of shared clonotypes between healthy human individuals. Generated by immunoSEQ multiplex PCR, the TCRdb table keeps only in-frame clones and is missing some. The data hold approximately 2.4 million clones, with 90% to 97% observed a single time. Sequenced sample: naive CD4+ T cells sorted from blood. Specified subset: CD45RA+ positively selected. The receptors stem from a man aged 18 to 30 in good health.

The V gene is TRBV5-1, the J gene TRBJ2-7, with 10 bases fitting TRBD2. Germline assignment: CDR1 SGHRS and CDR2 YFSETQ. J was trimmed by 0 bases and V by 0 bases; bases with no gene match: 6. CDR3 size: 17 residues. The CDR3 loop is CASSLDLAGVGSYEQYF. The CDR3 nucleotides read TGCGCCAGCAGCTTGGATCTAGCGGGAGTAGGCTCCTACGAGCAGTACTTC.

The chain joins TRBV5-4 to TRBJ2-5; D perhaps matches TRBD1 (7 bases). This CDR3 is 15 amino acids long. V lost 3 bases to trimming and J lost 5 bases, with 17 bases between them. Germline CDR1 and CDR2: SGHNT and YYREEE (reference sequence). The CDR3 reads CASSSDPTGRETQYF. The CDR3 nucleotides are TGTGCCAGCAGCTCTGATCCGACAGGGAGGGAGACCCAGTACTTC.

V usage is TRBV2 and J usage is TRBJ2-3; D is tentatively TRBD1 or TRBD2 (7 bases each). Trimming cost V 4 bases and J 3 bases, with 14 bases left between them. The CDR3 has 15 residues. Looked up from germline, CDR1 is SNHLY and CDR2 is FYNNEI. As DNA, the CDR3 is TGTGCCAGCAGTGTATCGCAGGGGGGGACAGATACGCAGTATTTT. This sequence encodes CASSVSQGGTDTQYF.

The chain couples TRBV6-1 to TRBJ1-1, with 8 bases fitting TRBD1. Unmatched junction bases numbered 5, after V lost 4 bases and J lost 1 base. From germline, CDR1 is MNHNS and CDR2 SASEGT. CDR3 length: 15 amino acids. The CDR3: CASSAQGAGNTEAFF. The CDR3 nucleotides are TGTGCCAGCAGTGCGCAGGGGGCGGGGAACACTGAAGCTTTCTTT.

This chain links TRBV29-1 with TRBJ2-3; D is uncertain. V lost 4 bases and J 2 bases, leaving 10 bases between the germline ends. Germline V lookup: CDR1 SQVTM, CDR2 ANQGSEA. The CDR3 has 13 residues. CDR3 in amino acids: CSVVVRLTDTQYF. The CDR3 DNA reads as TGCAGCGTTGTGGTTAGGCTCACAGATACGCAGTATTTT.

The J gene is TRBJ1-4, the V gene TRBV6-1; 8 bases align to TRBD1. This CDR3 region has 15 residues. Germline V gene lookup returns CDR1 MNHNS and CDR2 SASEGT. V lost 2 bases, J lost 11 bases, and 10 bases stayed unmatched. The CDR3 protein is CASSERDRSQGKLFF. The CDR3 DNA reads TGTGCCAGCAGTGAAAGGGACAGGTCTCAGGGGAAACTGTTTTTT.

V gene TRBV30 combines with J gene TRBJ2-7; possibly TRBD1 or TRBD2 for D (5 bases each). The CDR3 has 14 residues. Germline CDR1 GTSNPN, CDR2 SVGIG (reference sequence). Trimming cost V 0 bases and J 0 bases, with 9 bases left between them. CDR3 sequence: CAWSVQGTSYEQYF. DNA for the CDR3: TGTGCCTGGAGTGTACAAGGGACCTCCTACGAGCAGTACTTC.

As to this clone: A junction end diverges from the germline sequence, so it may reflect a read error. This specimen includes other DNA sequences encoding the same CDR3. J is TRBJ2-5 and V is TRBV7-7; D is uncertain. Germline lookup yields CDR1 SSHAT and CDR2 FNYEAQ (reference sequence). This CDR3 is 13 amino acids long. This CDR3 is CASSLVPQETQYF. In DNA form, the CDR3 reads TGTGCTAGCAGCTTAGTCCCGCAGGAGACCCAGTACTTC.

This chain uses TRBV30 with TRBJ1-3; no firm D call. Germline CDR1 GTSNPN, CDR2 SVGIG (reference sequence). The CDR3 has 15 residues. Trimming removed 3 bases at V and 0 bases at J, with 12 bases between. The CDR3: CAWSIGGNSGNTIYF. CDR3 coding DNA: TGTGCCTGGAGCATAGGAGGGAACTCTGGAAACACCATATATTTT.

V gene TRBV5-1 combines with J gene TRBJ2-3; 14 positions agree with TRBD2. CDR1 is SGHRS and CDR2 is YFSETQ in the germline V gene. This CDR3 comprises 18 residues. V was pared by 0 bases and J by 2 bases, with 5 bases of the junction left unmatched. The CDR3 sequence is CASSLVGGLAGATDTQYF. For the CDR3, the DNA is TGCGCCAGCAGCTTGGTGGGGGGACTAGCGGGAGCCACAGATACGCAGTATTTT.

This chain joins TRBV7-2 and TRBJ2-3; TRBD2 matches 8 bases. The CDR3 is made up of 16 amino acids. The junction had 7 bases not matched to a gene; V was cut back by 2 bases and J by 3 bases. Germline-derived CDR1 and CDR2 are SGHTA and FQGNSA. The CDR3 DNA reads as TGTGCCAGCAGCTTATTCGGGAGGGCCGTGACAGATACGCAGTATTTT. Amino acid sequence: CASSLFGRAVTDTQYF.

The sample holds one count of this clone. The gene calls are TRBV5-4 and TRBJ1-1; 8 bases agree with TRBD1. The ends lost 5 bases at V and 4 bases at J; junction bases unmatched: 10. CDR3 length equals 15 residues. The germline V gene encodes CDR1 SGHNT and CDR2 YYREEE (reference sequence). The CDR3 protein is CASSLGQGAPTEAFF. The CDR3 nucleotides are TGTGCCAGCAGTTTAGGACAGGGTGCCCCCACTGAAGCTTTCTTT.

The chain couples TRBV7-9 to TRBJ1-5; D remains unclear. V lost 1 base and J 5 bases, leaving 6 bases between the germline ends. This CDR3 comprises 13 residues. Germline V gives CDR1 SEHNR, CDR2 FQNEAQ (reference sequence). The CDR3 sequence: CASSLGVHQPQHF. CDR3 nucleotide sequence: TGTGCCAGCAGCTTAGGGGTGCATCAGCCCCAGCATTTT.

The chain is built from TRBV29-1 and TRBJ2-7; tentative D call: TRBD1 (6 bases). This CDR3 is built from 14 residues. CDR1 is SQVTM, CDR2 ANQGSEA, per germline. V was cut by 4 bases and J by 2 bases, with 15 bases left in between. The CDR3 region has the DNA TGCAGCGTTGTTCAGTTCGACAGGCCCTACGAGCAGTACTTC. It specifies CSVVQFDRPYEQYF.

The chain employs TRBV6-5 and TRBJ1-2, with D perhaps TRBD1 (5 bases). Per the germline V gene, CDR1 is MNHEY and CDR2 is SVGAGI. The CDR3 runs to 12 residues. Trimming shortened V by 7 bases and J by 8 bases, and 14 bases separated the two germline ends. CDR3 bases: TGTGCCAGCATATCGGGGCTGGGCGGCTACACCTTC. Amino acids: CASISGLGGYTF.

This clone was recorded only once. The CDR3 sequence is CASSLLGTDTQYF. The CDR3 nucleotides are TGTGCCAGCAGCTTGCTGGGGACAGATACGCAGTATTTT. The rearrangement joins TRBV5-5 to TRBJ2-3; D ambiguous. Germline CDR1 is SGHKS and CDR2 is YYEKEE (reference sequence). The V end was cut by 1 base, the J end by 3 bases, with 6 bases between. The CDR3 covers 13 residues.

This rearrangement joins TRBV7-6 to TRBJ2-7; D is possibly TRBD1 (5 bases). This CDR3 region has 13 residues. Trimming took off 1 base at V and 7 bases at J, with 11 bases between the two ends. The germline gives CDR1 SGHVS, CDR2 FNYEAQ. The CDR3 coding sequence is TGTGCCAGCAGCTTAGGGGGCCAGGAAGAGCAGTACTTC. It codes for CASSLGGQEEQYF.

In DNA form, the CDR3 reads TGTGCCAGCAGGTCGGGACTGGAAGAGACCCAGTACTTC. This translates into CASRSGLEETQYF. The J gene is TRBJ2-5, the V gene TRBV2; D is perhaps TRBD2 (6 bases). This CDR3 region has 13 residues. CDR1 is SNHLY and CDR2 is FYNNEI in the germline V gene. V shed 6 bases and J shed 3 bases, with 11 bases lying between them.

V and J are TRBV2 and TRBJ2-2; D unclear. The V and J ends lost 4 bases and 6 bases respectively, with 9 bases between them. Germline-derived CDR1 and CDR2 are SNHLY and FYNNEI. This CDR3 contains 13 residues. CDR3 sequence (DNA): TGTGCCAGCAGTGTGCTACAGTCCGGGGAGCTGTTTTTT. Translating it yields CASSVLQSGELFF.

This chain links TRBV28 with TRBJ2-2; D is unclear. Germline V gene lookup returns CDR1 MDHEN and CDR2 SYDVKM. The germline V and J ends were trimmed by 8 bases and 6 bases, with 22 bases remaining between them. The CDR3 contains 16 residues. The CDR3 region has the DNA TGTGCCAGCGGTGCCCTCTGGGGTGGGTACGCCGGGGAGCTGTTTTTT. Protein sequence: CASGALWGGYAGELFF.

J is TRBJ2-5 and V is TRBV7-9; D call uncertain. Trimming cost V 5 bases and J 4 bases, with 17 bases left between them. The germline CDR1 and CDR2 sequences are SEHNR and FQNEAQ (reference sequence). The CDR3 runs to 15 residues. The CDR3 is CASSKSLGIGETQYF. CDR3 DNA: TGTGCCAGCAGCAAGAGCTTGGGCATAGGAGAGACCCAGTACTTC.